This T cell receptor (beta chain) was sequenced during a study of vaccination effects on CD4 cells after COVID-19. Study-wide context: Post-vaccine specimens arrived a median 72 days past the second dose. Whole-study findings and limits: Early timepoints after infection were absent, and convalescent patients were few in the study.

Antigen-specific CD4+ T cells expanded by the ViraFEST assay with viral peptide pools were then sequenced. Once cultured for more than nine days, the cells underwent separation to obtain CD4+ T cells. As their vaccination, participants received two doses of either BNT162b2 or mRNA-1273. Replacing half the medium with IL-2 medium was done on days 3 and 7. Remarks on this clone: As yet, its antigen is unknown.

Data came from immunoSEQ multiplex PCR; TCRdb stores just in-frame clones and leaves some out. The repertoire has 75,000 or so clones, more than 60% of them found once; the top ten carry 1.1%. The receptor was derived from a human donor who received a COVID-19 vaccine. Sequenced material: CD4+ T cells from PBMCs cultured with HCoV-OC43 spike peptides, taken after COVID-19 vaccination. Subset meaning: HCoV-OC43 spike overlapping peptide pool stimulation.

The CDR3 protein is CATSRDPPRDLSQETQYF. The CDR3 bases are TGTGCCACCAGCAGAGATCCCCCCCGGGACTTGAGCCAAGAGACCCAGTACTTC. This chain joins TRBV15 and TRBJ2-5, with D tentatively TRBD2 (6 bases). Germline CDR1 LNHNV, CDR2 YYDKDF (reference sequence). Between the trimmed V and J ends, which lost 0 bases and 1 base, there was a span of 18 bases. This CDR3 is built from 18 residues.